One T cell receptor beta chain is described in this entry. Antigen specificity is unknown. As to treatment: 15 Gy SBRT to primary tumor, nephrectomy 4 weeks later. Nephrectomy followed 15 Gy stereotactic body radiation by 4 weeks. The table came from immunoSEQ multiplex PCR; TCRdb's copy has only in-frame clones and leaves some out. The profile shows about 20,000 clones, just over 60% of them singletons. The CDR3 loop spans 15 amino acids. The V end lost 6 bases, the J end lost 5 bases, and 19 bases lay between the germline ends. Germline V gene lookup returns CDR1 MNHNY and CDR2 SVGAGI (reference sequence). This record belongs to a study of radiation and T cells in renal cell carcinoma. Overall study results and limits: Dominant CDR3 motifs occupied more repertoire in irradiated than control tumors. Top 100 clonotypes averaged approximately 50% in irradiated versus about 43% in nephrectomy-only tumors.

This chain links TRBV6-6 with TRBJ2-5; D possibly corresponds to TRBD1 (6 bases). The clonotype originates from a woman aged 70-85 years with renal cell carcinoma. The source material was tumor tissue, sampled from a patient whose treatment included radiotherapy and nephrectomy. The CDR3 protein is CASRMWGPRSETQYF. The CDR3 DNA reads TGTGCCAGCAGGATGTGGGGGCCCCGGTCGGAGACCCAGTACTTC.